These 30 T cell receptor beta chains originate from one sample sequenced in a study of blood T cells in healthy people across ages. Sample-barcoded 5' priming and a J-beta primer mix drove a second PCR of about 6 to 12 cycles. TCRdb redid the calling of the 5' RACE reads with MiXCR, one entry per CDR3 protein. The table lists 800,000 to 950,000 distinct CDR3 sequences, roughly 52% of them singletons. The sequenced sample consisted of blood. These receptors came from a man younger than 45 in good health.

This clonotype was counted many times. V usage is TRBV29-1 and J usage is TRBJ2-7; no clear D gene. The V end was cut by 0 bases, the J end by 0 bases, with 6 bases between. CDR3 length: 13 amino acids. The germline V gene has CDR1 SQVTM and CDR2 ANQGSEA. The CDR3 sequence is CSVEDSSSYEQYF. DNA of the CDR3: TGCAGCGTTGAAGACAGCAGCTCCTACGAGCAGTACTTC.

This clonotype showed up just a few times. This chain links TRBV10-3 with TRBJ2-7; 8 bases are a match to TRBD2. Per germline, CDR1 ENHRY and CDR2 SYGVKD. The trim removed 4 bases at V and 0 bases at J, leaving 11 bases unmatched. CDR3 length equals 17 residues. The CDR3 DNA sequence: TGTGCCATCAGTGGGACCACTCGGGGGGGGAGCTCCTACGAGCAGTACTTC. Translating it yields CAISGTTRGGSSYEQYF.

This rearrangement joins TRBV20-1 to TRBJ2-4, with 8 bases lining up with TRBD2. The end of the DNA fits TRBJ2-7 better, so the J call may be wrong. CDR1 is DFQATT and CDR2 is SNEGSKA in the germline V gene (reference sequence). This CDR3 region has 16 residues. The CDR3 DNA reads as TGCAGTGACACCCTATCCTGGCGGGGGGCCTCCTACGAGCAGTACTTC. Translating it yields CSDTLSWRGASYEQYF.

The J gene is TRBJ2-1, the V gene TRBV2; TRBD1 is a possible D gene (5 bases). This CDR3 region has 11 residues. V lost 7 bases and J lost 9, with 10 bases in between. The V gene's germline CDR1 is SNHLY and CDR2 FYNNEI. CDR3 in amino acids: CASTTAREQFF. In DNA, the CDR3 is TGTGCCAGCACGACAGCTCGTGAGCAGTTCTTC.

Concerning this clonotype itself: A much larger clone lies a single base off, so this may be a read error. The rearrangement joins TRBV14 to TRBJ1-2; D gene ambiguous. Germline assignment: CDR1 SGHDN and CDR2 FVKESK. CDR3 length: 14 residues. CDR3 sequence (DNA): TGTGCCTGCAGCCAAGTTGGGATTGGCTATGGCTACACCTTC. Translated, it gives CACSQVGIGYGYTF.

V and J are TRBV2 and TRBJ2-4; TRBD1 matches at 9 bases. Trimming removed 5 bases from V and 0 bases from J; junction bases left unmatched: 5. There are 16 residues in the CDR3. Per the germline V gene, CDR1 is SNHLY and CDR2 is FYNNEI. The CDR3 here is CASSTGGVLAKNIQYF. CDR3 bases: TGTGCCAGCAGTACAGGGGGCGTCCTAGCCAAAAACATTCAGTACTTC.

This clonotype has only a few counts. J is TRBJ2-1 and V is TRBV12-3 or TRBV12-4; TRBD1 might be the D (6 bases). The CDR3 runs to 11 residues. Trimming took 3 bases from V and 10 from J, leaving 7 bases between them. Here the CDR3 DNA reads TGTGCCAGCAGTTTCGGGACAGAGCAGTTCTTC. Encoded protein: CASSFGTEQFF.

This clonotype was seen only a few times. The chain links TRBV20-1 to TRBJ2-7; TRBD1 matches at 9 bases. CDR3 length: 13 residues. Germline V CDR1 and CDR2: DFQATT, SNEGSKA (reference sequence). Trimming at V came to 4 bases and at J to 3 bases, leaving 4 bases not matched to a gene. CDR3 DNA: TGCAGTGCTACCGGGACAGGGATCTACGAGCAGTACTTC. Translation: CSATGTGIYEQYF.

Many counts were recorded for this clonotype. The chain combines TRBV7-9 with TRBJ1-2; the D gene is possibly TRBD1 (6 bases). Germline-derived CDR1 and CDR2 are SEHNR and FQNEAQ (reference sequence). Between the trimmed V and J ends, which lost 5 bases and 3 bases, there was a span of 16 bases. This CDR3 has 15 residues. The CDR3 bases are TGTGCCAGCAGCGAAGCAGGGGCTACTCACTATGGCTACACCTTC. As protein: CASSEAGATHYGYTF.

The V and J genes are TRBV28 and TRBJ1-2; D perhaps matches TRBD1 (5 bases). CDR1 is MDHEN and CDR2 is SYDVKM in the germline V gene. The V end lost 6 bases, the J end lost 6 bases, and 14 bases lay between the germline ends. This CDR3 has 13 amino acids. In DNA, the CDR3 is TGTGCCAGCAGCCTGGACGGGGCTAATGGCTACACCTTC. Translation gives CASSLDGANGYTF.

This clonotype was observed a few times. The gene calls are TRBV4-2 and TRBJ2-3; 8 nucleotides agree with TRBD2. With V trimmed by 1 base and J by 2 bases, 5 bases remained unmatched. CDR1 and CDR2 (germline): LGHNA, YNFKEQ. The CDR3 runs 16 residues. CDR3 region: CASSQAGGGNTDTQYF. CDR3 nucleotides: TGTGCCAGCAGCCAAGCCGGCGGGGGGAACACAGATACGCAGTATTTT.

The rearrangement uses TRBV4-1 and TRBJ2-3; 11 positions match TRBD2. Germline V lookup: CDR1 MGHRA, CDR2 YSYEKL. The J segment lost 6 bases and the V segment lost 0 bases, leaving 5 bases of the junction unmatched. This CDR3 has 16 residues. The CDR3 loop is CASSQDSLAGADTQYF. CDR3 bases: TGCGCCAGCAGCCAAGACTCACTAGCGGGGGCCGATACGCAGTATTTT.

The chain joins TRBV9 to TRBJ2-1; D is unclear. V was shortened by 0 bases and J by 1 base, with 8 bases between the two germline ends. There are 15 residues in the CDR3. Germline V CDR1 and CDR2: SGDLS, YYNGEE. The CDR3 sequence: CASSVGLGSYNEQFF. CDR3 bases: TGTGCCAGCAGCGTAGGGCTAGGTTCCTACAATGAGCAGTTCTTC.

This clonotype was detected only a few times. The gene calls are TRBV4-1 and TRBJ2-7, with 7 nucleotides matching TRBD1. The V and J ends lost 5 bases and 4 bases, in that order; junction bases with no gene match: 14. Germline CDR1 reads MGHRA; CDR2 reads YSYEKL. CDR3 length equals 16 residues. The chain's CDR3 is CASSEYTGTAPYEQYF. As DNA, the CDR3 is TGCGCCAGCAGCGAATATACCGGGACAGCACCTTACGAGCAGTACTTC.

The chain couples TRBV9 to TRBJ2-7; 7 bases map to TRBD2. V was clipped by 0 bases and J by 3 bases; unmatched bases: 15. This CDR3 region has 18 residues. Looked up from germline, CDR1 is SGDLS and CDR2 is YYNGEE. CDR3 protein: CASSVETLSGAFHYEQYF. DNA of the CDR3: TGTGCCAGCAGCGTAGAGACTTTGAGCGGGGCCTTTCACTACGAGCAGTACTTC.

This clonotype showed up just once. The V gene is TRBV4-2, the J gene TRBJ2-7, with D unresolved. Trimming removed 1 base at V and 2 bases at J, with 15 bases between. CDR3 length: 16 amino acids. CDR1 is LGHNA and CDR2 is YNFKEQ in the germline V gene. CDR3: CASSQGPLGGPYEQYF. CDR3 sequence (DNA): TGTGCCAGCAGCCAAGGCCCGCTTGGCGGTCCCTACGAGCAGTACTTC.

This clonotype has more than one count but fewer than ten. The rearrangement uses TRBV12-3 or TRBV12-4 and TRBJ1-5, with a tentative D call TRBD1 (5 bases). The V and J ends lost 0 bases and 5 bases respectively, with 8 bases between them. The CDR3 spans 14 residues. The CDR3 reads CASSLAGEYQPQHF. The DNA of the CDR3 is TGTGCCAGCAGTTTAGCGGGGGAATATCAGCCCCAGCATTTT.

The rearrangement links TRBV28 to TRBJ2-5, with D possibly TRBD1 on 6 matching bases. TRBJ2-7 explains the end of the DNA better; the J call may be wrong. CDR3 size: 14 residues. Germline CDR1 is MDHEN and CDR2 is SYDVKM. The CDR3 DNA follows: TGTGCCAGCAGGCCGGGACAAAGGACCTACGAGCAGTACTTC. Residues: CASRPGQRTYEQYF.

The chain joins TRBV11-2 to TRBJ2-1, with TRBD2 matching over 7 bases. J lost 0 bases, V lost 7 bases, and 6 bases had no gene match. The CDR3 loop spans 15 amino acids. Germline CDR1 SGHAT, CDR2 FQNNGV. CDR3 sequence (DNA): TGTGCCAGCAATCCGCGGGGGATCTCCTACAATGAGCAGTTCTTC. Protein product: CASNPRGISYNEQFF.

The J gene is TRBJ1-5, the V gene TRBV28; D is perhaps TRBD1 (6 bases). Germline-derived CDR1 and CDR2 are MDHEN and SYDVKM. Trimming shortened V by 7 bases and J by 4 bases, and 17 bases separated the two germline ends. CDR3 length: 15 residues. The DNA for the CDR3 is TGTGCCAGCAAAGGAGGACAGTTAGGGAATCAGCCCCAGCATTTT. It specifies CASKGGQLGNQPQHF.

This clonotype came up many times. The chain combines TRBV4-3 with TRBJ2-5; possible D gene TRBD1, 7 bases. The germline V gene encodes CDR1 LGHNA and CDR2 YSLEER. The CDR3 is 17 residues long. V gave up 6 bases and J gave up 2 bases, with 22 bases separating them. The CDR3 nucleotides are TGCGCCAGCAGTCCTTCCAGGGGGGTAGCGGTGCAAGAGACCCAGTACTTC. Protein product: CASSPSRGVAVQETQYF.

This clonotype was counted many times. The chain carries TRBV6-1 and TRBJ2-7, with D maybe TRBD2 (5 bases). The CDR3 consists of 14 residues. V was cut by 0 bases and J by 3 bases, with 9 bases left in between. Germline assignment: CDR1 MNHNS and CDR2 SASEGT. Here the CDR3 DNA reads TGTGCCAGCAGTGAAGCGGACGGGATCTACGAGCAGTACTTC. Translation: CASSEADGIYEQYF.

The rearrangement links TRBV20-1 to TRBJ1-5; D not resolved. With 4 bases removed from V and 4 bases from J, the gap between germline ends came to 11 bases. Germline V gene data show CDR1 as DFQATT and CDR2 as SNEGSKA (reference sequence). The CDR3 has 13 residues. The DNA for the CDR3 is TGCAGTGCTATACAACACCTGAATCAGCCCCAGCATTTT. It translates to CSAIQHLNQPQHF.

Concerning this clonotype itself: Compared with germline, one end of the junction differs, possibly owing to a read error. The chain links TRBV10-1 to TRBJ1-2; D may be TRBD1 (6 bases). This CDR3 is 12 amino acids long. Germline CDR1 is WNHNN and CDR2 is SYGVQD (reference sequence). The DNA of the CDR3 is TGCGCCAGCGGTGACAGGACGGATGGCTACACCTTC. This codes for CASGDRTDGYTF.

The genes are TRBV4-3 and TRBJ2-5, with D maybe TRBD1 (5 bases). This CDR3 spans 16 amino acids. Germline CDR1 reads LGHNA; CDR2 reads YSLEER. V lost 1 base and J lost 5, with 17 bases in between. In DNA form, the CDR3 reads TGCGCCAGCAGCCAAGGGTCTCGGGCTAAGGGGGAGACCCAGTACTTC. Protein product: CASSQGSRAKGETQYF.

The chain carries TRBV6-2 or TRBV6-3 and TRBJ1-6; D ambiguous. The germline CDR1 and CDR2 sequences are MNHEY and SVGEGT. V was clipped by 5 bases and J by 10 bases, with 12 bases between them. There are 13 residues in the CDR3. The CDR3 is CASSGSRRSPLHF. DNA for the CDR3: TGTGCCAGCAGTGGAAGCAGGAGGTCACCCCTCCACTTT.

The rearrangement links TRBV4-1 to TRBJ2-1, with D possibly being TRBD1 (5 bases). Germline V gene data show CDR1 as MGHRA and CDR2 as YSYEKL. The CDR3 covers 12 residues. The CDR3 spells CTTSDSHNEQFF. The CDR3 DNA follows: TGCACCACCAGCGACAGTCACAATGAGCAGTTCTTC.

The rearrangement uses TRBV20-1 and TRBJ1-1; tentative D call: TRBD1 (6 bases). V lost 1 base, J lost 7 bases, and 10 bases lay in between. CDR1 is DFQATT, CDR2 SNEGSKA, per germline (reference sequence). The CDR3 contains 12 residues. The CDR3 is CSARVGGVEAFF. In DNA, the CDR3 is TGCAGTGCTAGAGTAGGGGGGGTTGAAGCTTTCTTT.

This clonotype was observed a handful of times. CDR3 in amino acids: CASSAMDLGNEQFF. CDR3 DNA sequence: TGTGCCAGCAGCGCCATGGATCTGGGCAATGAGCAGTTCTTC. The chain combines TRBV9 with TRBJ2-1; no clear D. The CDR3 has 14 residues. V shed 3 bases and J shed 6 bases, with 13 bases lying between them. Germline V gives CDR1 SGDLS, CDR2 YYNGEE.

This clonotype was counted only a few times. The chain uses TRBV4-1 and TRBJ2-7; 8 positions agree with TRBD2. The trim removed 1 base at V and 3 bases at J, leaving 2 bases unmatched. Germline lookup yields CDR1 MGHRA and CDR2 YSYEKL. The CDR3 loop spans 14 amino acids. The CDR3 region has the DNA TGCGCCAGCAGCCAAGGGGGACTAGTCTACGAGCAGTACTTC. Translating gives CASSQGGLVYEQYF.